The clone carrying this T cell receptor (beta chain) appeared a single time. The sample belongs to a study of blood T cell repertoires in COVID-19. Looking at the study overall: The United States, Italy and Spain provided the acute and convalescent COVID-19 samples.

In the original analysis: Cell counts per sample came from amplifying reference gene primers. Clones were sequenced by immunoSEQ multiplex PCR, and TCRdb holds only the in-frame ones, with some missing. Clone size and V and J calls were adopted from that table, with D and trimming inferred from the DNA. This table holds over 120,000 clones, 80% to 85% found once. V lost 4 bases and J lost 7; bases outside the gene matches: 9. Germline CDR1 and CDR2: SGHNT and YYREEE (reference sequence). The length of the CDR3 is 15 residues. V usage is TRBV5-4 and J usage is TRBJ2-2; 8 nucleotides match TRBD2. The sample taken for sequencing was peripheral blood. The TCR originated in a human donor in a cohort sampled during active COVID-19. DNA of the CDR3: TGTGCCAGCAGCCCGCCCCCGGGGGGGAACGGGGAGCTGTTTTTT. Encoded protein: CASSPPPGGNGELFF.